The clone carrying this T cell receptor beta chain was counted between two and nine times. Sequenced by immunoSEQ multiplex PCR; TCRdb stores in-frame clones only, minus some. The table includes fewer than 400,000 clones, over 60% detected once. The data were obtained in a study of cytotoxic CD8 clonotypes in ibrutinib-treated CLL. On the study more broadly: The average sample held around 260,000 productive templates and 85,000 to 100,000 productive rearrangements.

Germline V gives CDR1 ENHRY, CDR2 SYGVKD. The CDR3 sequence is 18 residues long. V lost 0 bases, J lost 3 bases, and 10 bases stayed unmatched. This rearrangement joins TRBV10-3 to TRBJ2-4; 8 positions match TRBD1. This clonotype was sampled from a human donor with chronic lymphocytic leukemia. The sample consisted of PBMCs, taken after 36 months of ibrutinib treatment. The CDR3 DNA reads TGTGCCATCAGTGAGTCCCCGACAGGACAGGGAGACAAAAACATTCAGTACTTC. Amino acid sequence: CAISESPTGQGDKNIQYF.